This T cell receptor beta chain appears in the sequencing data of a study of T cells after yellow fever vaccination. For the study at large: CD3, CD45RA, CCR7 and CD95 defined the sorted EM, EMRA, CM and Tscm memory subsets. General study findings and limits: Overlap between CD4 and CD8 compartments was detected for a small share of clonotypes. Clones that expanded after primary vaccination mostly reappeared after the booster (just over 95% CD4, about 91% CD8).

One entry per CDR3 protein, called by TCRdb with MiXCR from the 5' RACE reads. This sample has 46,000 or so distinct CDR3 sequences, with more than 6% found just once. Germline CDR1 reads KGHSH; CDR2 reads LQKENI. The CDR3 contains 15 residues. With 2 bases removed from V and 0 bases from J, the gap between germline ends came to 10 bases. This TCR was sampled from a man younger than 40 who received the YFV17D yellow fever vaccine. J is TRBJ2-5 and V is TRBV18; D is unclear. Specimen: PBMCs, either bulk or a sorted T-cell subset (CD4+, CD8+, memory, or dextramer-sorted; not recorded which), collected 45 days after the yellow fever booster vaccination. This CDR3 is CASSPNPGNQETQYF. In DNA, the CDR3 is TGTGCCAGCTCACCAAACCCAGGAAACCAAGAGACCCAGTACTTC.